Below, 9 T cell receptor beta chains from the same sample are listed, as sequenced in a study of blood T cell repertoires in COVID-19 (dated by TCRdb to the early 2020s). Libraries were built with the immunoSEQ multiplex PCR assay. This immuneACCESS table, as held by TCRdb, lists in-frame sequences with V and J called but not all clones. Of the missing ones, under half trace to an unresolved V gene in checked studies; the others have no known cause. Across this sample there are fewer than 200,000 clones, with around 78% seen only once. Roughly 4.5% of the sample belongs to the ten largest clones. Sequenced sample: PBMCs or T cells enriched from blood (not recorded which). Source of these receptors: a woman between 45 and 65 years old who had recovered from COVID-19.

This clone was counted once. The gene calls are TRBV5-4 and TRBJ2-5; D is perhaps TRBD2 (5 bases). With 4 bases removed from V and 0 bases from J, the gap between germline ends came to 19 bases. Germline CDR1 SGHNT, CDR2 YYREEE (reference sequence). CDR3 length: 17 residues. The CDR3 sequence is CASSHLGVNGYQETQYF. In DNA form, the CDR3 reads TGTGCCAGCAGCCATCTCGGGGTAAATGGGTACCAAGAGACCCAGTACTTC.

This sequence joins TRBV4-3 and TRBJ2-1; D is possibly TRBD2 (6 bases). Trimming stripped 6 bases from V and 0 bases from J, with 12 bases between. Germline-derived CDR1 and CDR2 are LGHNA and YSLEER. This CDR3 region has 15 residues. The DNA of the CDR3 is TGCGCCAGCAGTGCAGGGACTTACTCCTACAATGAGCAGTTCTTC. As protein: CASSAGTYSYNEQFF.

This chain connects TRBV15 to TRBJ2-2, with 10 bases fitting TRBD1. This CDR3 comprises 17 residues. Losses at the gene ends were 2 bases for V and 6 bases for J; bases not matched to a gene: 9. Germline CDR1 is LNHNV and CDR2 is YYDKDF (reference sequence). The CDR3 protein is CATSRYPTGGAPGELFF. CDR3 nucleotides: TGTGCCACCAGCAGATACCCGACAGGGGGCGCCCCCGGGGAGCTGTTTTTT.

The chain links TRBV11-2 to TRBJ2-2, with D possibly matching TRBD2 (5 bases). This CDR3 has 16 residues. Germline V gene sequence: CDR1 SGHAT, CDR2 FQNNGV. V was cut by 4 bases and J by 0 bases, with 12 bases left in between. CDR3 amino acids: CASSSSYGANTGELFF. The CDR3 nucleotides read TGTGCCAGCAGCTCCTCTTACGGGGCGAACACCGGGGAGCTGTTTTTT.

This clone occurred a few times. The J gene is TRBJ2-6, the V gene TRBV7-9; D might be TRBD1 (7 bases). The V end was cut by 5 bases, the J end by 8 bases, with 19 bases between. CDR1 and CDR2 (germline): SEHNR, FQNEAQ (reference sequence). The CDR3 has 16 amino acids. DNA of the CDR3: TGTGCCAGCAGCCCACCGGGCAGGGGGGTTTCCAACGTCCTGACTTTC. It yields the protein CASSPPGRGVSNVLTF.

The rearrangement joins TRBV7-9 to TRBJ1-5; D call uncertain. The V gene's germline CDR1 is SEHNR and CDR2 FQNEAQ (reference sequence). Deletions cut 4 bases from V and 1 base from J, with 14 bases between. This CDR3 has 16 residues. This CDR3 reads CASSSSDGHSNQPQHF. The CDR3 region has the DNA TGTGCCAGCAGCTCCAGCGACGGTCACAGCAATCAGCCCCAGCATTTT.

This sequence joins TRBV18 and TRBJ1-2; D is unclear. V shed 2 bases and J shed 6 bases, with 16 bases lying between them. Germline V gene data show CDR1 as KGHSH and CDR2 as LQKENI. The CDR3 loop spans 15 amino acids. The CDR3 DNA is TGTGCCAGCTCACCAGAGGAGACGAATACCGATGGCTACACCTTC. It codes for CASSPEETNTDGYTF.

The chain links TRBV7-9 to TRBJ1-1, with D possibly TRBD1 on 5 matching bases. V gave up 4 bases and J gave up 0 bases, with 12 bases separating them. CDR3 length: 15 amino acids. Per the germline V gene, CDR1 is SEHNR and CDR2 is FQNEAQ (reference sequence). This CDR3 reads CASSSQGLLNTEAFF. CDR3 bases: TGTGCCAGCAGCTCGCAGGGACTCTTGAACACTGAAGCTTTCTTT.

This CDR3 reads CSVAQVEETQYF. The DNA of the CDR3 is TGCAGCGTTGCACAGGTCGAGGAGACCCAGTACTTC. The J gene is TRBJ2-5, the V gene TRBV29-1, with D possibly TRBD1 on 5 matching bases. Trimming removed 4 bases from V and 5 bases from J, with 11 bases in between. Germline assignment: CDR1 SQVTM and CDR2 ANQGSEA. The CDR3 loop spans 12 amino acids.